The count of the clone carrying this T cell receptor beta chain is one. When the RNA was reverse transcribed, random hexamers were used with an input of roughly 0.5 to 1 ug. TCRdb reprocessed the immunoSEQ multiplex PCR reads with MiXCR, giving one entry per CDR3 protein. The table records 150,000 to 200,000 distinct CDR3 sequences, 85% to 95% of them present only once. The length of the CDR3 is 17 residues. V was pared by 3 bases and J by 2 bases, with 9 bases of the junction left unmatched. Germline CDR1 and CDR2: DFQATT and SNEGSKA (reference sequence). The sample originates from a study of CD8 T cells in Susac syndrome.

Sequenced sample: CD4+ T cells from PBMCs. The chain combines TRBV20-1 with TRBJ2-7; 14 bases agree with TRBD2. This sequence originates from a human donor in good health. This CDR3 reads CSARKASGLAGAYEQYF. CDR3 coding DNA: TGCAGTGCTAGGAAAGCTTCGGGACTAGCGGGGGCCTACGAGCAGTACTTC.